The 10 T cell receptor beta chains below come from one sample, sequenced in a study of breast tumors, draining lymph nodes, adjacent tissues. TCRdb used MiXCR to reprocess the multiplex PCR reads, holding one entry per CDR3 protein. The repertoire has just under 65,000 distinct CDR3 sequences, 57% of them found once; the top ten carry around a fifth. Specimen: breast tumor tissue. These receptors all stem from a female donor with breast cancer. Some clones in this sample may be carry-over from other donors' samples.

This clonotype is deemed medium-sized. The chain joins TRBV28 to TRBJ2-7; TRBD2 aligns across 12 bases. This CDR3 region has 16 residues. CDR1 is MDHEN and CDR2 is SYDVKM in the germline V gene. Germline trimming cut 6 bases from V and 3 bases from J; bases unmatched to any gene: 9. The CDR3 region has the DNA TGTGCCAGCAGCCCGAGCCGGACTAGCGGGAACTACGAGCAGTACTTC. As protein: CASSPSRTSGNYEQYF.

This clonotype was picked up one time. The chain employs TRBV24-1 and TRBJ2-5, with 13 nucleotides matching TRBD2. V was clipped by 2 bases and J by 4 bases; unmatched bases: 3. CDR1 and CDR2 (germline): KGHDR, SFDVKD. This CDR3 comprises 16 residues. CDR3 DNA: TGTGCCACCAGTGATTCGGGACTAGCGGGGCGAGAGACCCAGTACTTC. This gives the protein CATSDSGLAGRETQYF.

This chain links TRBV4-1 with TRBJ2-3, with 16 nucleotides matching TRBD2. Germline values: CDR1 MGHRA, CDR2 YSYEKL. Losses at the gene ends were 0 bases for V and 3 bases for J; bases not matched to a gene: 12. The CDR3 runs 21 residues. CDR3 sequence reads: CASSQDPPGLAGGPGTDTQYF. DNA of the CDR3: TGCGCCAGCAGCCAAGATCCACCGGGACTAGCGGGAGGGCCGGGAACAGATACGCAGTATTTT.

This clonotype was observed many times. This sequence joins TRBV6-1 and TRBJ2-1; D ambiguous. CDR3 length: 13 amino acids. The germline V and J ends were trimmed by 1 base and 5 bases, with 6 bases remaining between them. Germline loops: CDR1 MNHNS, CDR2 SASEGT. The DNA of the CDR3 is TGTGCCAGCAGTGAAGGGACCCACAATGAGCAGTTCTTC. Translated, it gives CASSEGTHNEQFF.

Concerning this clonotype itself: No conserved phenylalanine or tryptophan is present at the end of the CDR3, so a read error is the likely explanation. It is unclear where the CDR3 begins or ends on the DNA, so no DNA is shown, and the CDR3 is as TCRdb lists it. The chain uses TRBV6-5 and TRBJ2-7; the table's D call, TRBD1, has no DNA check behind it. The CDR3 length is 15 residues, termini included. The V gene's germline CDR1 is MNHEY and CDR2 SVGAGI. The CDR3 here is CASRWGDTGSYEQHL.

This clonotype was recorded many times. The chain employs TRBV28 and TRBJ1-5; D gene uncertain. This CDR3 region has 14 residues. Trimming removed 5 bases at V and 3 bases at J, with 11 bases between. Germline V gene lookup returns CDR1 MDHEN and CDR2 SYDVKM. CDR3 sequence: CASSPPGYNQPQHF. CDR3 sequence (DNA): TGTGCCAGCAGTCCCCCGGGCTACAATCAGCCCCAGCATTTT. The full variable domain, its missing parts supplied by reference TRBV28 and TRBJ1-5, is DVKVTQSSRYLVKRTGEKVFLECVQDMDHENMFWYRQDPGLGLRLIYFSYDVKMKEKGDIPEGYSVSREKKERFSLILESASTNQTSMYLCASSPPGYNQPQHFGDGTRLSIL.

CDR3 sequence: CASSSSGDSYNEQFF. The DNA of the CDR3 is TGTGCCAGCAGCTCTAGCGGGGACTCCTACAATGAGCAGTTCTTC. This rearrangement joins TRBV19 to TRBJ2-1; 9 bases align to TRBD2. V shed 9 bases and J 0 bases; nucleotides not matched to a gene: 6. The CDR3 runs to 15 residues. Looked up from germline, CDR1 is LNHDA and CDR2 is SQIVND (reference sequence).

This clonotype has only one observation. The chain couples TRBV2 to TRBJ2-1, with 9 bases aligning to TRBD1. V lost 8 bases to trimming and J lost 7 bases; unmatched junction nucleotides: 3. Germline CDR1 and CDR2: SNHLY and FYNNEI. This CDR3 is built from 12 residues. In nucleotides, the CDR3 is TGTGCCAGCGGGGACAGGGAAAATGAGCAGTTCTTC. Translation: CASGDRENEQFF.

By share of the sample, this clonotype is medium-sized (0.01 to 0.1%). This chain links TRBV19 with TRBJ2-3; 7 nucleotides match TRBD1. J gave up 0 bases and V 6 bases, and 9 bases lay outside the gene matches. Germline V lookup: CDR1 LNHDA, CDR2 SQIVND (reference sequence). This CDR3 has 16 amino acids. In DNA, the CDR3 is TGTGCCAGTAGATTACAGGGGACCTCTAGCACAGATACGCAGTATTTT. Amino acids: CASRLQGTSSTDTQYF.

Turning to this clonotype: A read error may be the cause here, since a much bigger clone is one base away. This CDR3 fails to terminate in the conserved phenylalanine or tryptophan, so it likely reflects a read error. The chain employs TRBV9 and TRBJ2-1; the D gene is possibly TRBD1 (6 bases). The V end lost 0 bases, the J end lost 6 bases, and 7 bases lay between the germline ends. This CDR3 is 13 amino acids long. Germline CDR1 is SGDLS and CDR2 is YYNGEE. CDR3 nucleotides: TGTGCCAGCAGCGTAGTGGGGGCCAATGAGCAGTTCTCC. Its protein product is CASSVVGANEQFS.